This T cell receptor beta chain was sequenced during a study of identical twins. Study-wide findings and caveats: The conclusions drew on cross-sectional statistical analysis instead of tracking the same donors. Cord blood's abundant beta clonotypes had fewer insertions, unlike memory repertoires.

TCRdb fed the 5' RACE reads into MiXCR, producing one record per CDR3 protein. The sample carries about 460,000 distinct CDR3 sequences, 11% to 15% recorded once. Germline CDR1 and CDR2: SGHRS and YFSETQ. With 2 bases removed from V and 1 base from J, the gap between germline ends came to 9 bases. The CDR3 length is 14 residues. To note about this clonotype: Its matching antigen is unknown.

This sample also belongs to another study, concerning yellow fever vaccine responses in identical twins.

Sequenced: CD4+ T cells sorted from blood. This sequence originates from a woman younger than 30 in good health. The V and J genes are TRBV5-1 and TRBJ2-5; D gene ambiguous. The chain's CDR3 is CASSLGISQETQYF. The CDR3 DNA reads as TGCGCCAGCAGCTTAGGGATAAGCCAAGAGACCCAGTACTTC.